The 17 T cell receptor beta chains below were found in one sample sequenced in a study of blood T cell repertoires in COVID-19. Method: immunoSEQ multiplex PCR; TCRdb's copy keeps in-frame clones and lacks some. The sample lists about 180,000 clones; roughly 89% were seen once. Material for sequencing was PBMCs or T cells enriched from blood (not recorded which). These receptors came from a woman aged 40 to 49 with acute COVID-19.

CDR3 in DNA: TGCAGCGGGGGGGACTCAGAGACCCAGTACTTC. It translates to CSGGDSETQYF. The rearrangement links TRBV29-1 to TRBJ2-5; possibly TRBD2 for D (6 bases). Germline V gene sequence: CDR1 SQVTM, CDR2 ANQGSEA. The CDR3 has 11 amino acids. The V gene lost 7 bases and the J gene lost 4 bases, with 10 bases spanning the gap. Using reference TRBV29-1 and TRBJ2-5 for the parts outside the CDR3, the full variable domain is SAVISQKPSRDICQRGTSLTIQCQVDSQVTMMFWYRQQPGQSLTLIATANQGSEATYESGFVIDKFPISRPNLTFSTLTVSNMSPEDSSIYLCSGGDSETQYFGPGTRLLVL.

This clone was picked up one time. This sequence joins TRBV2 and TRBJ1-2; TRBD1 is a possible D gene (6 bases). Germline V gene lookup returns CDR1 SNHLY and CDR2 FYNNEI. The CDR3 contains 14 residues. Trimming cost V 4 bases and J 2 bases, with 11 bases left between them. CDR3 DNA sequence: TGTGCCAGCAGTGCCGCTACAGGGAACTATGGCTACACCTTC. Translation gives CASSAATGNYGYTF.

The chain uses TRBV19 and TRBJ2-7; the D gene is possibly TRBD2 (6 bases). Trimming removed 7 bases from V and 3 bases from J, with 7 bases in between. This CDR3 has 11 amino acids. Germline-derived CDR1 and CDR2 are LNHDA and SQIVND (reference sequence). DNA for the CDR3: TGTGCCAGTATGGGGGGCTACGAGCAGTACTTC. It codes for CASMGGYEQYF.

The chain joins TRBV10-3 to TRBJ2-7, with unresolved D. CDR1 ENHRY and CDR2 SYGVKD come from the germline V gene. This CDR3 has 12 residues. V was clipped by 11 bases and J by 2 bases, with 13 bases between them. This CDR3 reads CAAARQTYEQYF. CDR3 sequence (DNA): TGTGCCGCGGCGCGGCAGACCTACGAGCAGTACTTC.

The gene calls are TRBV9 and TRBJ1-4; 9 bases align to TRBD1. The CDR3 has 13 amino acids. The germline V gene has CDR1 SGDLS and CDR2 YYNGEE. V lost 7 bases and J lost 5; bases outside the gene matches: 3. The DNA of the CDR3 is TGTGCCAGCCCGGGACAGGGAAATGAAAAACTGTTTTTT. Its translation: CASPGQGNEKLFF.

V is TRBV27 and J is TRBJ1-1; TRBD1 matches at 7 bases. J gave up 1 base and V 11 bases, and 7 bases lay outside the gene matches. From germline, CDR1 is MNHEY and CDR2 SMNVEV (reference sequence). This CDR3 region has 13 residues. The CDR3 here is CAAPGQRNTEAFF. CDR3 coding DNA: TGTGCCGCCCCGGGACAGAGGAACACTGAAGCTTTCTTT.

The rearrangement joins TRBV5-1 to TRBJ2-7, with D possibly being TRBD1 (6 bases). From germline, CDR1 is SGHRS and CDR2 YFSETQ. The CDR3 spans 16 residues. Between the trimmed V and J ends, which lost 0 bases and 6 bases, there was a span of 19 bases. The CDR3 region is CASSLGRGVDLGEQYF. The CDR3 DNA follows: TGCGCCAGCAGCTTGGGCAGGGGAGTTGATTTGGGCGAGCAGTACTTC.

V gene TRBV5-3 combines with J gene TRBJ1-5; weak D call: TRBD1 (6 bases). TRBV5-3 is treated as an ORF (open reading frame) with a function not yet certain. Trimming removed 1 base from V and 0 bases from J, with 11 bases in between. The CDR3 is 16 amino acids. The CDR3 here is CARSLRDRNSNQPQHF. The CDR3 DNA follows: TGTGCCAGAAGCTTGAGAGACAGGAATAGCAATCAGCCCCAGCATTTT.

To note about this clone: This same CDR3 is encoded by further DNA sequences in the sample. The chain has TRBV12-3 or TRBV12-4 and TRBJ2-7; 7 bases agree with TRBD1. Trimming cost V 6 bases and J 4 bases; bases outside gene matches: 6. The length of the CDR3 is 13 residues. DNA of the CDR3: TGTGCCAGCAGCCTGGGACAGACATACGAGCAGTACTTC. Its protein product is CASSLGQTYEQYF.

This chain uses TRBV3-1 (or the pseudogene TRBV3-2) with TRBJ2-5, with TRBD2 as a possible D gene (6 bases). The V gene's germline CDR1 is LGHDT and CDR2 YNNKEL (reference sequence). This CDR3 has 16 amino acids. Trimming removed 3 bases at V and 4 bases at J, with 18 bases between. The CDR3 region is CASSHSHGGGGETQYF. DNA for the CDR3: TGTGCCAGCAGCCATTCCCACGGGGGTGGAGGAGAGACCCAGTACTTC.

In its sample, this clone was seen once. The chain has TRBV5-1 and TRBJ2-3, with D unclear. Per the germline V gene, CDR1 is SGHRS and CDR2 is YFSETQ. This CDR3 has 14 residues. The V end was cut by 0 bases, the J end by 0 bases, with 5 bases between. This CDR3 reads CASSLGTSTDTQYF. CDR3 nucleotides: TGCGCCAGCAGCTTGGGTACTAGCACAGATACGCAGTATTTT.

The chain uses TRBV18 and TRBJ1-1, with D unresolved. Per the germline V gene, CDR1 is KGHSH and CDR2 is LQKENI. V lost 3 bases to trimming and J lost 1 base, with 9 bases between them. The CDR3 runs to 14 residues. CDR3 residues: CASSPPLRNTEAFF. Written as DNA, the CDR3 is TGTGCCAGCTCACCCCCCCTACGGAACACTGAAGCTTTCTTT.

This clone has a single count. The chain carries TRBV30 and TRBJ1-5, with D maybe TRBD1 (5 bases). The V end lost 5 bases, the J end lost 1 base, and 9 bases lay between the germline ends. CDR3 size: 13 residues. Per the germline V gene, CDR1 is GTSNPN and CDR2 is SVGIG (reference sequence). The CDR3 region is CAWSSGSNQPQHF. The CDR3 DNA reads TGTGCCTGGTCCTCAGGGAGCAATCAGCCCCAGCATTTT.

This clone appeared a few times. The genes are TRBV28 and TRBJ1-5; D might be TRBD1 (5 bases). The CDR3 loop spans 16 amino acids. Germline CDR1 is MDHEN and CDR2 is SYDVKM. V lost 1 base and J lost 7, with 17 bases in between. CDR3 loop: CASSLSRSRGSQPQHF. The CDR3 region has the DNA TGTGCCAGCAGTTTATCACGTTCTAGGGGTTCGCAGCCCCAGCATTTT. The variable domain in full, completed from reference TRBV28 and TRBJ1-5, reads DVKVTQSSRYLVKRTGEKVFLECVQDMDHENMFWYRQDPGLGLRLIYFSYDVKMKEKGDIPEGYSVSREKKERFSLILESASTNQTSMYLCASSLSRSRGSQPQHFGDGTRLSIL.

The gene calls are TRBV7-2 and TRBJ2-3; TRBD2 aligns across 13 bases. The germline gives CDR1 SGHTA, CDR2 FQGNSA. Trimming cost V 5 bases and J 7 bases; bases outside gene matches: 9. The CDR3 contains 16 residues. The CDR3 here is CASSLGGLAGTNTQYF. The CDR3 bases are TGTGCCAGCAGCCTGGGGGGACTAGCGGGAACTAATACGCAGTATTTT.

The genes are TRBV30 and TRBJ2-7, with 13 bases matching TRBD2. The CDR3 contains 14 residues. The germline V gene has CDR1 GTSNPN and CDR2 SVGIG (reference sequence). V trimming: 0 bases; J trimming: 9 bases; junction bases outside the gene matches: 5. As DNA, the CDR3 is TGTGCCTGGAGTGTACTAGCGGGGGGGCAAGGGCAGTACTTC. Translated, it gives CAWSVLAGGQGQYF. The full variable domain, completed using reference TRBV30 and TRBJ2-7, is SQTIHQWPATLVQPVGSPLSLECTVEGTSNPNLYWYRQAAGRGLQLLFYSVGIGQISSEVPQNLSASRPQDRQFILSSKKLLLSDSGFYLCAWSVLAGGQGQYFGPGTRLTVT.

This chain links TRBV7-2 with TRBJ1-1, with 9 bases that match TRBD1. The germline CDR1 and CDR2 sequences are SGHTA and FQGNSA. Trimming cost V 4 bases and J 0 bases; bases outside gene matches: 6. CDR3 size: 16 residues. As DNA, the CDR3 is TGTGCCAGCAGCTCCTGGGACAGGGATTTGAACACTGAAGCTTTCTTT. Translating gives CASSSWDRDLNTEAFF.